Presented here are 12 T cell receptor beta chains from one specimen sequenced in a study of control samples from healthy donors and cancer patients. The table came from immunoSEQ multiplex PCR; TCRdb's copy has only in-frame clones and leaves some out. The table has some 130,000 clones, 85% to 95% seen once; the top ten hold under 2%. Specimen: PBMCs. These receptors came from a man aged 45 to 65 with head and neck cancer.

The chain has TRBV7-9 and TRBJ2-1; a weak D match, TRBD2 (5 bases). This CDR3 has 16 residues. Deletions cut 3 bases from V and 6 bases from J, with 18 bases between. The germline V gene has CDR1 SEHNR and CDR2 FQNEAQ (reference sequence). DNA for the CDR3: TGTGCCAGCAGCTTCTCCTTGCTAGCAGGCCCCAATGAGCAGTTCTTC. This sequence encodes CASSFSLLAGPNEQFF.

The chain carries TRBV7-2 and TRBJ2-7; 10 positions agree with TRBD1. Germline loops: CDR1 SGHTA, CDR2 FQGNSA. V lost 4 bases to trimming and J lost 2 bases; unmatched junction nucleotides: 5. The CDR3 contains 15 residues. This CDR3 reads CASSSTGTGAYEQYF. The CDR3 DNA follows: TGTGCCAGCAGCTCCACCGGGACAGGGGCCTACGAGCAGTACTTC.

A single count supports this clone. The chain couples TRBV6-2 or TRBV6-3 to TRBJ2-7; D not certain. The V and J ends lost 1 base and 9 bases respectively, with 10 bases between them. The length of the CDR3 is 12 residues. Per germline, CDR1 MNHEY and CDR2 SVGEGT. Here the CDR3 reads CASSYYGTVQYF. The CDR3 DNA sequence: TGTGCCAGCAGTTACTACGGCACAGTGCAGTACTTC.

V and J are TRBV2 and TRBJ1-2; no firm D call. This CDR3 has 14 amino acids. Germline V gives CDR1 SNHLY, CDR2 FYNNEI. V was pared by 1 base and J by 4 bases, with 10 bases between. CDR3 in DNA: TGTGCCAGCAGTGAAGGCCGGGTCGGCTATGGCTACACCTTC. Amino acid sequence: CASSEGRVGYGYTF.

The chain carries TRBV29-1 and TRBJ1-2; TRBD1 aligns across 10 bases. The V and J ends lost 7 bases and 5 bases, in that order; junction bases with no gene match: 7. This CDR3 comprises 13 residues. Germline CDR1 is SQVTM and CDR2 is ANQGSEA. In DNA, the CDR3 is TGCAGCGGCAAGGACAGGGGGTCGTATGGCTACACCTTC. This gives the protein CSGKDRGSYGYTF.

The V gene is TRBV6-6, the J gene TRBJ2-7; D possibly corresponds to TRBD1 (6 bases). The germline gives CDR1 MNHNY, CDR2 SVGAGI (reference sequence). This CDR3 spans 13 amino acids. Trimming stripped 11 bases from V and 3 bases from J, with 17 bases between. The DNA for the CDR3 is TGTGCCTCGGACAGCCGGTCGGACTACGAGCAGTACTTC. Its translation is CASDSRSDYEQYF.

The chain carries TRBV5-1 and TRBJ2-7, with D perhaps matching TRBD1 (6 bases). Trimming left V 6 bases short and J 0 bases short, with 10 bases between. The CDR3 is 13 residues long. CDR1 is SGHRS and CDR2 is YFSETQ in the germline V gene. CDR3 nucleotide sequence: TGCGCCAGCAATGGACAGCACTCCTACGAGCAGTACTTC. Its translation is CASNGQHSYEQYF.

In this sample, this clone turned up once. V and J are TRBV12-3 or TRBV12-4 and TRBJ1-1; D unresolved. This CDR3 is 12 amino acids long. With 5 bases removed from V and 6 bases from J, the gap between germline ends came to 10 bases. In nucleotides, the CDR3 is TGTGCCAGCAGTGAGGCGGAATCTGAAGCTTTCTTT. It codes for CASSEAESEAFF.

This clone was detected once. This chain uses TRBV5-1 with TRBJ1-1; D is uncertain. V dropped 0 bases and J dropped 4 bases, with 13 bases sitting between them. The CDR3 loop spans 15 amino acids. Germline V gene lookup returns CDR1 SGHRS and CDR2 YFSETQ. The CDR3 loop is CASSLEQVRSTEAFF. DNA for the CDR3: TGCGCCAGCAGCTTGGAGCAGGTACGGAGCACTGAAGCTTTCTTT.

The chain combines TRBV30 with TRBJ1-1; no firm D call. The V and J ends lost 0 bases and 1 base respectively, with 9 bases between them. Germline loops: CDR1 GTSNPN, CDR2 SVGIG (reference sequence). This CDR3 has 14 amino acids. CDR3 loop: CAWSVGLTNTEAFF. Here the CDR3 DNA reads TGTGCCTGGAGTGTAGGACTTACGAACACTGAAGCTTTCTTT.

The rearrangement joins TRBV28 to TRBJ2-5, with 7 bases matching TRBD1. Germline V gene lookup returns CDR1 MDHEN and CDR2 SYDVKM. Trimming cost V 7 bases and J 2 bases; bases outside gene matches: 10. There are 15 residues in the CDR3. CDR3 sequence (DNA): TGTGCCAGCATACCAGGGGGACAGTTACAAGAGACCCAGTACTTC. The encoded protein is CASIPGGQLQETQYF.

The chain uses TRBV11-2 and TRBJ2-5; D is possibly TRBD1 (5 bases). Trimming stripped 5 bases from V and 7 bases from J, with 11 bases between. The CDR3 covers 12 residues. Looked up from germline, CDR1 is SGHAT and CDR2 is FQNNGV. The CDR3 nucleotides are TGTGCCAGCAGCACTAACCAGGGGACCCAGTACTTC. Protein: CASSTNQGTQYF.